The clone carrying this T cell receptor (beta chain) has a count of ten or more. Per the authors' pipeline: The assay estimated nucleated cells by amplifying reference gene primers. Generated by immunoSEQ multiplex PCR, the TCRdb table keeps only in-frame clones and is missing some. For V, J and clone size, that table is used; D and trimming come from the DNA. The table has fewer than 250,000 clones, approximately 83% seen once; the top ten hold more than 5.5%. This specimen comes from a study of blood T cell repertoires in COVID-19. The germline CDR1 and CDR2 sequences are SGHTS and YDEGEE. This CDR3 comprises 15 residues. The V end was cut by 2 bases, the J end by 1 base, with 10 bases between.

Sequencing was carried out using peripheral blood. The rearrangement joins TRBV5-8 to TRBJ2-1, with D maybe TRBD2 (6 bases). This sequence originates from a human donor in a cohort sampled during active COVID-19. The CDR3 DNA follows: TGTGCCAGCAGCTTTCGGGGGATGTCCTACAATGAGCAGTTCTTC. Translated: CASSFRGMSYNEQFF.